This is a list of T cell receptor beta chains from one sample in a study of tumor-infiltrating lymphocytes in primary liver carcinoma. TCRdb recomputed calls from the multiplex PCR reads with MiXCR, one row per CDR3 protein. Of approximately 190,000 distinct CDR3 sequences detected, around 85% appear once; the ten largest clones hold around 18%. The sample taken for sequencing was tumor tissue from primary liver carcinoma. Receptor source: a man in his forties with primary liver carcinoma and hepatitis B virus infection. CDR3s include the opening cysteine and the closing phenylalanine or tryptophan. The order of the fields is CDR3 DNA, CDR3 protein, V gene, D gene, J gene, clone size. The D gene is left open where the match is weak. The size entry is marked missing in some rows and otherwise reads once, few, many or a size class.

CDR3 DNA: TGCGACAACAACCAAGATTTGAGACCAGATACGCAGTATTTT
CDR3 protein: CDNNQDLRPDTQYF
V gene: TRBV4-3
D gene: .
J gene: TRBJ2-3
clone size: .

CDR3 DNA: TGTGCCAGCAGCCCGAACAGGGGAAAGGAGACCCAGTACTTC
CDR3 protein: CASSPNRGKETQYF
V gene: TRBV7-3
D gene: TRBD1
J gene: TRBJ2-5
clone size: .

CDR3 DNA: TGTGCCAACAGCGTGGAGGTAGCCCGGTCCACAGATACGCAGTATTTT
CDR3 protein: CANSVEVARSTDTQYF
V gene: TRBV5-6
D gene: .
J gene: TRBJ2-3
clone size: .

CDR3 DNA: TGTGCCAGCAGCTTAGTTCAGGGGGTGGCTCAGCCCCAGTATTTT
CDR3 protein: CASSLVQGVAQPQYF
V gene: TRBV11-3
D gene: TRBD1
J gene: TRBJ2-3
clone size: .

CDR3 DNA: TGTGCTAGCAGCCCCCGACAGGGGCCCAGGGAGCTGTTTTTT
CDR3 protein: CASSPRQGPRELFF
V gene: TRBV5-4
D gene: TRBD1
J gene: TRBJ2-2
clone size: .

CDR3 DNA: TGCGCCAGCAGCCCCGGACTCCTCTCTGGAAACACCATATATTTT
CDR3 protein: CASSPGLLSGNTIYF
V gene: TRBV5-1
D gene: .
J gene: TRBJ1-3
clone size: few

CDR3 DNA: TGTGCCAGCAGCTTATTCGCAGTTGATGAGCCCCAGCATTTT
CDR3 protein: CASSLFAVDEPQHF
V gene: TRBV5-5
D gene: .
J gene: TRBJ1-5
clone size: .

CDR3 DNA: TGTGGCAGCAGCTGGGGAATGGTGGCTGATACGCAGTATTTT
CDR3 protein: CGSSWGMVADTQYF
V gene: TRBV5-5
D gene: .
J gene: TRBJ2-3
clone size: .

CDR3 DNA: TGTTCCAGCAGCTCAACAGTCAGATCTAGCATAGATACGCAGTATTTT
CDR3 protein: CSSSSTVRSSIDTQYF
V gene: TRBV5-5
D gene: .
J gene: TRBJ2-3
clone size: .

CDR3 DNA: TGTGCCAGCAGCTATGACACCTACGAGCAGTACTTC
CDR3 protein: CASSYDTYEQYF
V gene: TRBV28
D gene: .
J gene: TRBJ2-7
clone size: many

CDR3 DNA: TGTGCCGGCAGTTCCAGCACAGATACGCAGTATTTT
CDR3 protein: CAGSSSTDTQYF
V gene: TRBV28
D gene: .
J gene: TRBJ2-3
clone size: .

CDR3 DNA: TGTACCAGCCCCAGGACAGGGGGCTCTGAAGCTTTCTTT
CDR3 protein: CTSPRTGGSEAFF
V gene: TRBV6-1
D gene: TRBD1
J gene: TRBJ1-1
clone size: .

CDR3 DNA: TGTGCCAGCAGCCCGCTTCCAGGGGGCGCCTACGAGCAGAACTTC
CDR3 protein: CASSPLPGGAYEQNF
V gene: TRBV11-1
D gene: TRBD1
J gene: TRBJ2-7
clone size: .

CDR3 DNA: TGTGCCAGCACCCGAGCGGGAGGTGCATACAATAAGCAGTTCTTC
CDR3 protein: CASTRAGGAYNKQFF
V gene: TRBV6-5
D gene: TRBD2
J gene: TRBJ2-1
clone size: .

CDR3 DNA: TGTACCAGCAGTCTACAGGTGTCCTATAATGAGCAGTTCTTC
CDR3 protein: CTSSLQVSYNEQFF
V gene: TRBV6-5
D gene: .
J gene: TRBJ2-1
clone size: .

CDR3 DNA: TGTGCCAGCAGCCAATGGGGTTTACTGACTAGCGGGAGGGCCGTAGAGACACAGCACTTC
CDR3 protein: CASSQWGLLTSGRAVETQHF
V gene: TRBV6-6
D gene: TRBD2
J gene: TRBJ2-5
clone size: .

CDR3 DNA: TGCGCCAGCGACCAGATACCGGGCAATGAGCACTTCTTC
CDR3 protein: CASDQIPGNEHFF
V gene: TRBV5-1
D gene: .
J gene: TRBJ2-1
clone size: .